Shown below are 4 T cell receptor beta chains from a single sample sequenced in a study of cytomegalovirus exposure and HLA in healthy donors. Sequencing was performed with immunoSEQ multiplex PCR; in TCRdb, only in-frame clones are kept and a portion is missing. This table has more than 85,000 clones, roughly 90% appearing once. The source material was PBMCs. Every receptor here comes from a woman under 30 in good health and CMV-seronegative.

DNA for the CDR3: TGTGCCAGCAGCCATTACAGGGTAACACTGGACGAGCAGTACTTC. This translates into CASSHYRVTLDEQYF. This sequence joins TRBV7-9 and TRBJ2-7, with D possibly matching TRBD1 (6 bases). The germline V gene has CDR1 SEHNR and CDR2 FQNEAQ (reference sequence). Trimming took off 5 bases at V and 5 bases at J, with 19 bases between the two ends. The CDR3 has 15 amino acids. The full variable domain, in which reference TRBV7-9 and TRBJ2-7 provide the parts outside the CDR3, is DTGVSQNPRHKITKRGQNVTFRCDPISEHNRLYWYRQTLGQGPEFLTYFQNEAQLEKSRLLSDRFSAERPKGSFSTLEIQRTEQGDSAMYLCASSHYRVTLDEQYFGPGTRLTVT.

The genes are TRBV27 and TRBJ2-2, with TRBD2 matching over 12 bases. The CDR3 covers 18 residues. The V gene's germline CDR1 is MNHEY and CDR2 SMNVEV (reference sequence). V lost 2 bases and J lost 4; bases outside the gene matches: 8. CDR3 nucleotides: TGTGCCAGCAGTTTAAATCTAGCGGGGGGGCCGAGCACCGGGGAGCTGTTTTTT. Translation: CASSLNLAGGPSTGELFF.

This rearrangement joins TRBV7-9 to TRBJ2-7; 7 nucleotides agree with TRBD1. J was trimmed by 5 bases and V by 5 bases; bases with no gene match: 9. Germline V gene lookup returns CDR1 SEHNR and CDR2 FQNEAQ (reference sequence). The CDR3 totals 14 residues. The chain's CDR3 is CASSPPTGWDEQYF. The CDR3, as DNA: TGTGCCAGCAGCCCCCCGACAGGGTGGGACGAGCAGTACTTC.

The chain couples TRBV2 to TRBJ1-3; maybe TRBD1 (5 bases). Trimming took 1 base from V and 0 from J, leaving 7 bases between them. Germline CDR1 reads SNHLY; CDR2 reads FYNNEI. CDR3 length: 15 amino acids. CDR3 nucleotides: TGTGCCAGCAGTGAAGGAAGGGGCTCTGGAAACACCATATATTTT. Its translation: CASSEGRGSGNTIYF.